The 21 T cell receptor beta chains listed next were all sequenced from one sample in a study of response to subunit inactivated influenza vaccine. TCRdb passed the RT-PCR reads through MiXCR, listing each CDR3 protein once. The sample holds approximately 500,000 distinct CDR3 sequences; 11% to 15% are singletons and the top ten take around 10%. The specimen was PBMCs from blood, collected about 11 days after vaccination. These receptor sequences come from a man aged 50-59 years who received an inactivated influenza vaccine.

This clonotype was recorded a few times. The CDR3 bases are TGTGCCAGCAGGAGATCTAACTATGGCTACACCTTC. It specifies CASRRSNYGYTF. The V gene is TRBV12-3 or TRBV12-4, the J gene TRBJ1-2; D is undetermined. CDR3 size: 12 residues. V gave up 6 bases and J gave up 0 bases, with 5 bases separating them.

The chain links TRBV29-1 to TRBJ2-7; 8 bases match TRBD1. The CDR3 contains 12 residues. CDR1 is SQVTM, CDR2 ANQGSEA, per germline. Unmatched junction bases numbered 4, after V lost 6 bases and J lost 3 bases. In nucleotides, the CDR3 is TGCAGCGTACGGACAGGGCGCTACGAGCAGTACTTC. It codes for CSVRTGRYEQYF.

V and J are TRBV6-1 and TRBJ1-6; possible D gene TRBD1, 5 bases. The germline CDR1 and CDR2 sequences are MNHNS and SASEGT. Trimming removed 3 bases at V and 7 bases at J, with 13 bases between. This CDR3 is 15 amino acids long. CDR3 sequence reads: CASSEGLAGNSPLHF. CDR3 bases: TGTGCCAGCAGTGAGGGACTCGCTGGGAATTCACCCCTCCACTTT.

This clonotype has more than one count but fewer than ten. V gene TRBV7-6 combines with J gene TRBJ1-1, with TRBD1 identical over 7 bases. Unmatched junction bases numbered 2, after V lost 0 bases and J lost 1 base. CDR3 length: 15 amino acids. CDR1 SGHVS and CDR2 FNYEAQ come from the germline V gene. CDR3 sequence reads: CASSLAAGGNTEAFF. The CDR3 nucleotides are TGTGCCAGCAGCTTAGCCGCAGGGGGGAACACTGAAGCTTTCTTT.

A few counts support this clonotype. This chain connects TRBV7-9 to TRBJ2-1; D is possibly TRBD1 (6 bases). Trimming stripped 10 bases from V and 0 bases from J, with 10 bases between. CDR3 length: 13 residues. CDR1 and CDR2 (germline): SEHNR, FQNEAQ (reference sequence). The CDR3 spells CATTGSSYNEQFF. CDR3 sequence (DNA): TGTGCCACCACAGGGAGCTCCTACAATGAGCAGTTCTTC. Filled out from reference TRBV7-9 and TRBJ2-1, the complete variable domain reads DTGVSQNPRHKITKRGQNVTFRCDPISEHNRLYWYRQTLGQGPEFLTYFQNEAQLEKSRLLSDRFSAERPKGSFSTLEIQRTEQGDSAMYLCATTGSSYNEQFFGPGTRLTVL.

This clonotype occurred a few times. The chain uses TRBV2 and TRBJ2-2; the D call may be TRBD1 or TRBD2 (5 bases each). Germline lookup yields CDR1 SNHLY and CDR2 FYNNEI. This CDR3 region has 13 residues. The V gene lost 7 bases and the J gene lost 8 bases, with 14 bases spanning the gap. The CDR3: CASTPREGGELFF. Written as DNA, the CDR3 is TGTGCCAGCACTCCTCGAGAGGGGGGGGAGCTGTTTTTT.

The chain recombines TRBV20-1 with TRBJ1-6; perhaps TRBD1 as D (6 bases). This CDR3 spans 14 amino acids. CDR1 and CDR2 from the germline V gene are DFQATT and SNEGSKA (reference sequence). V dropped 5 bases and J dropped 7 bases, with 15 bases sitting between them. The CDR3: CSAGDRKGNSPLHF. As DNA, the CDR3 is TGCAGTGCTGGTGACAGGAAAGGGAATTCACCCCTCCACTTT.

J is TRBJ2-4 and V is TRBV6-2 or TRBV6-3, with D hard to call. V was pared by 0 bases and J by 9 bases, with 9 bases between. Germline assignment: CDR1 MNHEY and CDR2 SVGEGT. This CDR3 region has 13 residues. The chain's CDR3 is CASSYSPSGIQYF. The CDR3 bases are TGTGCCAGCAGTTACTCGCCTAGTGGCATTCAGTACTTC.

The chain links TRBV28 to TRBJ2-7; either TRBD1 or TRBD2 may supply D (5 bases each). V was clipped by 2 bases and J by 4 bases, with 21 bases between them. Germline-derived CDR1 and CDR2 are MDHEN and SYDVKM. This CDR3 contains 17 residues. The CDR3 spells CASSLLGTGMRMYEQYF. DNA for the CDR3: TGTGCCAGCAGTTTACTAGGGACGGGGATGAGGATGTACGAGCAGTACTTC.

Only a few counts were recorded for this clonotype. CDR3 bases: TGCGCCAGCGGGAAAAGGACAGCAGGACGCTACGAGCAGTACTTC. Residues: CASGKRTAGRYEQYF. This chain links TRBV5-1 with TRBJ2-7, with D possibly matching TRBD1 (6 bases). Trimming removed 7 bases from V and 3 bases from J, with 20 bases in between. Germline values: CDR1 SGHRS, CDR2 YFSETQ. The CDR3 spans 15 residues.

The chain recombines TRBV20-1 with TRBJ2-1; the match to TRBD2 covers 9 bases. V lost 2 bases and J lost 7; bases outside the gene matches: 6. Germline CDR1 is DFQATT and CDR2 is SNEGSKA (reference sequence). CDR3 length: 14 amino acids. The DNA of the CDR3 is TGCAGTGCTAGATTGACTAGCGGACGGAATGAGCAGTTCTTC. It codes for CSARLTSGRNEQFF.

In its sample, this clonotype was seen a few times. The chain combines TRBV7-2 with TRBJ2-7; D is perhaps TRBD2 (6 bases). The CDR3 spans 15 residues. Germline V gives CDR1 SGHTA, CDR2 FQGNSA. V dropped 1 base and J dropped 5 bases, with 15 bases sitting between them. The CDR3 DNA sequence: TGTGCCAGCAGCTTAGTCGGGAGCGAGCTAAACGAGCAGTACTTC. Translation gives CASSLVGSELNEQYF.

The genes are TRBV25-1 and TRBJ2-7, with a tentative D call TRBD1 (6 bases). Per germline, CDR1 MGHDK and CDR2 SYGVNS. The CDR3 runs to 13 residues. Between the trimmed V and J ends, which lost 5 bases and 3 bases, there was a span of 11 bases. The CDR3 DNA sequence: TGTGCCAGCAGTTTAGGGGGACACTACGAGCAGTACTTC. Translated, it gives CASSLGGHYEQYF.

This clonotype has just a few counts. This chain joins TRBV27 and TRBJ1-1; no definite D call. CDR3 length: 13 residues. Germline V gives CDR1 MNHEY, CDR2 SMNVEV (reference sequence). The germline V and J ends were trimmed by 2 bases and 5 bases, with 9 bases remaining between them. CDR3 bases: TGTGCCAGCAGTTTAATCGTCCAGACTGAAGCTTTCTTT. Translated: CASSLIVQTEAFF.

V is TRBV5-1 and J is TRBJ2-3, with 9 bases fitting TRBD1. The V gene end was trimmed by 9 bases and the J gene end by 2 bases; junction bases not matched to a gene: 7. The CDR3 extends over 14 amino acids. The germline gives CDR1 SGHRS, CDR2 YFSETQ. CDR3 nucleotide sequence: TGCGCCACTTCGGACAGGGGCCCCACAGATACGCAGTATTTT. Its protein is CATSDRGPTDTQYF. The whole variable domain, filled in from reference TRBV5-1 and TRBJ2-3, reads KAGVTQTPRYLIKTRGQQVTLSCSPISGHRSVSWYQQTPGQGLQFLFEYFSETQRNKGNFPGRFSGRQFSNSRSEMNVSTLELGDSALYLCATSDRGPTDTQYFGPGTRLTVL.

The chain couples TRBV12-3 or TRBV12-4 to TRBJ1-6; no reliable D call. Trimming pared 7 bases from V and 9 bases from J, leaving 16 bases between. The CDR3 length is 14 residues. CDR3 DNA sequence: TGTGCCAGCACAGGTTTCATGGGGAGTTCACCCCTCCACTTT. It translates to CASTGFMGSSPLHF.

There are a few counts of this clonotype. The chain links TRBV5-1 to TRBJ1-2; 11 bases fit TRBD1. Germline lookup yields CDR1 SGHRS and CDR2 YFSETQ. The CDR3 sequence is 14 residues long. With 7 bases clipped from V and 8 bases from J, the junction kept 10 bases outside the gene matches. As DNA, the CDR3 is TGCGCCAGCGGATCCGGACAGGGGGCTGGAGGCTACACCTTC. Its translation is CASGSGQGAGGYTF. Supplemented by reference TRBV5-1 and TRBJ1-2, the full variable domain reads KAGVTQTPRYLIKTRGQQVTLSCSPISGHRSVSWYQQTPGQGLQFLFEYFSETQRNKGNFPGRFSGRQFSNSRSEMNVSTLELGDSALYLCASGSGQGAGGYTFGSGTRLTVV.

This clonotype was detected a few times. The V and J genes are TRBV12-3 or TRBV12-4 and TRBJ1-1; D is uncertain. The CDR3 length is 17 residues. The V and J ends lost 3 bases and 5 bases respectively, with 22 bases between them. The CDR3 sequence is CASSLAQAAWLGTEAFF. For the CDR3, the DNA is TGTGCCAGCAGTTTGGCTCAGGCAGCCTGGTTGGGGACTGAAGCTTTCTTT.

This clonotype came up many times. The chain uses TRBV4-1 and TRBJ1-6; D perhaps matches TRBD1 (5 bases). CDR1 is MGHRA, CDR2 YSYEKL, per germline. The CDR3 consists of 16 residues. V was shortened by 3 bases and J by 0 bases, with 9 bases between the two germline ends. This CDR3 is CASSQGVGSYNSPLHF. The CDR3 coding sequence is TGCGCCAGCAGCCAGGGGGTAGGCTCCTATAATTCACCCCTCCACTTT.

This clonotype showed up just a few times. The rearrangement links TRBV20-1 to TRBJ1-1; D is ambiguous. CDR1 is DFQATT, CDR2 SNEGSKA, per germline (reference sequence). V lost 8 bases, J lost 1 base, and 14 bases lay in between. CDR3 length: 13 residues. This CDR3 reads CSLKLTGNTEAFF. Written as DNA, the CDR3 is TGCAGTCTGAAGTTAACGGGGAACACTGAAGCTTTCTTT.

This chain uses TRBV5-1 with TRBJ1-6; 10 bases align to TRBD1. Germline V gene lookup returns CDR1 SGHRS and CDR2 YFSETQ. The trim removed 4 bases at V and 0 bases at J, leaving 7 bases unmatched. The CDR3 is made up of 18 amino acids. Here the CDR3 DNA reads TGCGCCAGCAGCCCCTGGACAGGGGGGAGCTCCTATAATTCACCCCTCCACTTT. Translated: CASSPWTGGSSYNSPLHF.